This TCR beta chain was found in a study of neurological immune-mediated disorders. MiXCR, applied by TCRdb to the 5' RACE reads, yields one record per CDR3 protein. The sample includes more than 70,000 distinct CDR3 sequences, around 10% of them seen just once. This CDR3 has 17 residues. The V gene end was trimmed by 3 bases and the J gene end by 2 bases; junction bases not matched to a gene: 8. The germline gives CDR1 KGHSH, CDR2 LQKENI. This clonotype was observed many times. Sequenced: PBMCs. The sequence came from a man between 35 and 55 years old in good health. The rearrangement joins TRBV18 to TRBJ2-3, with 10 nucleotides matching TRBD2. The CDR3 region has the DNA TGTGCCAGCTCACCGGGGCTAGCGGGAGTTATCACAGATACGCAGTATTTT. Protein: CASSPGLAGVITDTQYF.